The 27 T cell receptor beta chains below come from one sample, sequenced in a study of T cells expressing NK-cell markers. TCRdb reprocessed the 5' RACE reads, with one entry per CDR3 protein and no DNA. The sample totals around 470,000 distinct CDR3 sequences. The sample consisted of blood T cells: a sorted CD56 or NKG2C T cell subset, CD4+ or CD8+ T cells, or bulk PBMC T cells (not recorded which). The origin of the receptors is a woman aged 45-65 years in good health.

The chain is built from TRBV5-6 and TRBJ2-3; TCRdb's D call of TRBD2 is untestable without DNA. This CDR3 region has 15 residues. Per germline, CDR1 SGHDT and CDR2 YYEEEE. CDR3 sequence: CASTSQGLGTDTQYF.

The J gene is TRBJ2-1, the V gene TRBV11-2; TCRdb lists TRBD2, though no DNA is available to test this call. Per the germline V gene, CDR1 is SGHAT and CDR2 is FQNNGV. The CDR3 totals 15 residues. The chain's CDR3 is CASSSLGSGKNEQFF.

J is TRBJ1-2 and V is TRBV3-1. Germline loops: CDR1 LGHDT, CDR2 YNNKEL (reference sequence). The CDR3 contains 14 residues. The CDR3 loop is CASSQVLRSDGYTF.

This rearrangement joins TRBV12-3 or TRBV12-4 to TRBJ2-1; TCRdb returns TRBD1, unconfirmable since there is no DNA. The CDR3 runs to 17 residues. The CDR3 reads CASRPVVMGQGNNEQFF.

This rearrangement joins TRBV4-1 to TRBJ2-3; TCRdb returns TRBD2, unconfirmable since there is no DNA. The CDR3 sequence is 16 residues long. Germline values: CDR1 MGHRA, CDR2 YSYEKL. The CDR3 is CASSQVSGLGADTQYF.

The rearrangement links TRBV2 to TRBJ2-1; TCRdb selects TRBD2, and the lack of DNA leaves this call unchecked. From germline, CDR1 is SNHLY and CDR2 FYNNEI. This CDR3 contains 14 residues. The CDR3 spells CASSPLAETNEQFF.

J is TRBJ1-2 and V is TRBV5-1. Germline V CDR1 and CDR2: SGHRS, YFSETQ. The CDR3 loop spans 12 amino acids. This CDR3 reads CASRNGPYGYTF.

The chain is built from TRBV11-2 and TRBJ2-3. CDR1 is SGHAT, CDR2 FQNNGV, per germline. CDR3 length equals 16 residues. The CDR3 loop is CASSLGLLAGTDTQYF.

The V call is TRBV6-1, the J call TRBJ2-7. This CDR3 has 12 residues. Germline-derived CDR1 and CDR2 are MNHNS and SASEGT. The CDR3 spells CASSAAVVMQYF.

This chain uses TRBV6-6 with TRBJ1-2; the D call from TCRdb, TRBD1, cannot be confirmed without DNA. Germline CDR1 MNHNY, CDR2 SVGAGI (reference sequence). The CDR3 covers 12 residues. The CDR3 protein is CAASDRGRGYTF.

The chain combines TRBV28 with TRBJ2-1; the D call from TCRdb, TRBD2, cannot be confirmed without DNA. This CDR3 region has 18 residues. Germline assignment: CDR1 MDHEN and CDR2 SYDVKM. The CDR3 is CASSFPLAGTSSYNEQFF.

V and J are TRBV5-4 and TRBJ1-1; TCRdb selects TRBD1, and the lack of DNA leaves this call unchecked. The germline V gene has CDR1 SGHNT and CDR2 YYREEE (reference sequence). The CDR3 totals 13 residues. CDR3: CASSLGDRVEAFF.

The chain carries TRBV12-5 and TRBJ2-5. The CDR3 is made up of 14 amino acids. CDR1 LGHNT and CDR2 FRNRAP come from the germline V gene. The CDR3 sequence is CASGLGTNQETQYF.

This chain joins TRBV5-1 and TRBJ2-1. The CDR3 length is 15 residues. Looked up from germline, CDR1 is SGHRS and CDR2 is YFSETQ. CDR3 sequence: CASSWQGVSLNEQFF. Full variable domain (remainder filled in from reference TRBV5-1 and TRBJ2-1): KAGVTQTPRYLIKTRGQQVTLSCSPISGHRSVSWYQQTPGQGLQFLFEYFSETQRNKGNFPGRFSGRQFSNSRSEMNVSTLELGDSALYLCASSWQGVSLNEQFFGPGTRLTVL.

The genes are TRBV3-1 and TRBJ2-1; checking the TCRdb D call of TRBD2 is not possible without DNA. The length of the CDR3 is 15 residues. CDR1 is LGHDT, CDR2 YNNKEL, per germline (reference sequence). The chain's CDR3 is CASSLDYRLVDEQFF.

This chain links TRBV4-1 with TRBJ1-3. This CDR3 comprises 15 residues. The germline CDR1 and CDR2 sequences are MGHRA and YSYEKL. CDR3 residues: CASSHLDLPGNTIYF.

The chain combines TRBV5-1 with TRBJ1-2; TCRdb calls TRBD1, which cannot be checked without DNA. The germline gives CDR1 SGHRS, CDR2 YFSETQ. This CDR3 region has 16 residues. CDR3 loop: CASARDSSQRDSGYTF.

The rearrangement joins TRBV29-1 to TRBJ2-5; TCRdb selects TRBD1, and the lack of DNA leaves this call unchecked. Germline-derived CDR1 and CDR2 are SQVTM and ANQGSEA. The length of the CDR3 is 12 residues. The CDR3 loop is CSSGQPQGAQYF.

The chain combines TRBV7-2 with TRBJ2-1. Per the germline V gene, CDR1 is SGHTA and CDR2 is FQGNSA. This CDR3 region has 13 residues. CDR3 residues: CASSLEGRGEQFF. The whole variable domain, remainder taken from reference TRBV7-2 and TRBJ2-1, is GAGVSQSPSNKVTEKGKDVELRCDPISGHTALYWYRQSLGQGLEFLIYFQGNSAPDKSGLPSDRFSAERTGGSVSTLTIQRTQQEDSAVYLCASSLEGRGEQFFGPGTRLTVL.

Here the CDR3 reads CASSLDRFGELFF. This rearrangement joins TRBV12-3 or TRBV12-4 to TRBJ2-2; TCRdb calls TRBD1, which cannot be checked without DNA. The CDR3 totals 13 residues.

The CDR3 region is CAISEFGGSLITGELFF. The rearrangement uses TRBV10-3 and TRBJ2-2; TCRdb outputs TRBD1, but without DNA this stays unchecked. Per the germline V gene, CDR1 is ENHRY and CDR2 is SYGVKD. The CDR3 is 17 amino acids.

The V gene is TRBV14, the J gene TRBJ2-1; the TCRdb call, TRBD2, lacks DNA for checking. The CDR3 runs to 17 residues. Germline V gene lookup returns CDR1 SGHDN and CDR2 FVKESK. The chain's CDR3 is CASSQITRQREWDEQFF.

The rearrangement links TRBV29-1 to TRBJ2-1. The CDR3 covers 13 residues. CDR1 SQVTM and CDR2 ANQGSEA come from the germline V gene. CDR3 protein: CSVEDGVVNEQFF.

The CDR3 is CASSRDTANQPQHF. The V gene is TRBV7-9, the J gene TRBJ1-5; TCRdb returns TRBD1, unconfirmable since there is no DNA. This CDR3 has 14 residues. The germline gives CDR1 SEHNR, CDR2 FQNEAQ (reference sequence).

The chain links TRBV20-1 to TRBJ2-2. This CDR3 is built from 12 residues. Germline assignment: CDR1 DFQATT and CDR2 SNEGSKA (reference sequence). Here the CDR3 reads CSARDDNGELFF.

This chain uses TRBV12-3 or TRBV12-4 with TRBJ2-7; absent DNA, TCRdb's TRBD1 call cannot be checked. This CDR3 has 14 amino acids. The CDR3 here is CASSIRDRLYEQYF.

The chain has TRBV12-3 or TRBV12-4 and TRBJ2-1; TCRdb selects TRBD2, and the lack of DNA leaves this call unchecked. The CDR3 has 15 amino acids. The CDR3 is CASTKPGRTNDEQFF.